These T cell receptor beta chains were read from a single sample in a study of shared clonotypes between healthy human individuals. Some clones are missing from TCRdb's copy, which holds only in-frame ones; the method was immunoSEQ multiplex PCR. The data show fewer than 2.5 million clones, over 85% seen once. Material: naive CD4+ T cells from PBMCs. Every receptor here comes from a man aged 18 to 35 in good health. Some clones in this sample may be carry-over from other donors' samples. CDR3s include the opening cysteine and the closing phenylalanine or tryptophan. Each record gives: J gene, D gene, V gene, clone size, CDR3 protein, CDR3 DNA. D genes are given only for firm matches. Clone size is not always given. Where it is, it says once, few, many or a class for expanded clones.

>TRBJ1-5|NA|TRBV2|NA
CASGYSNQPQHF
TGTGCCAGCGGCTACAGCAATCAGCCCCAGCATTTT
>TRBJ2-7|NA|TRBV6-5|NA
CASNDRQGGNEQYF
TGTGCCAGCAATGACAGGCAGGGGGGCAACGAGCAGTACTTC
>TRBJ2-7|NA|TRBV6-6|NA
CASSPNLAPEQYF
TGTGCCAGCAGTCCAAACCTGGCCCCCGAGCAGTACTTC
>TRBJ2-5|TRBD2|TRBV5-1|NA
CASSRTLAVLGQETQYF
TGCGCCAGCAGCCGGACCCTAGCGGTACTGGGACAAGAGACCCAGTACTTC
>TRBJ2-7|NA|TRBV5-6|NA
CASSLFTFYEQYF
TGTGCCAGCAGCTTGTTCACGTTCTACGAGCAGTACTTC
>TRBJ1-2|NA|TRBV28|once
CASSLGVGYGYTF
TGTGCCAGCAGTTTAGGTGTTGGCTATGGCTACACCTTC
>TRBJ1-3|NA|TRBV5-1|NA
CASSVSGTGGNTIYF
TGCGCCAGCAGCGTATCCGGGACGGGAGGAAACACCATATATTTT
>TRBJ1-2|NA|TRBV25-1|once
CASSESRFYGYTF
TGTGCCAGCAGTGAGAGTAGATTCTATGGCTACACCTTC
>TRBJ2-3|NA|TRBV6-5|NA
CASSYGGGPDTQYF
TGTGCCAGCAGTTACGGCGGAGGCCCAGATACGCAGTATTTT
>TRBJ1-1|NA|TRBV21-1|NA
CASSKVEPNTEAFF
TGTGCCAGCAGCAAAGTCGAACCGAACACTGAAGCTTTCTTT
>TRBJ1-1|NA|TRBV7-6|NA
CASSLGIGRGYTEAFF
TGTGCCAGCAGCTTAGGAATAGGGAGAGGGTACACTGAAGCTTTCTTT
>TRBJ2-1|NA|TRBV7-8|NA
CASSLGGTLGRDEQFF
TGTGCCAGCAGCTTAGGAGGGACCCTGGGAAGGGATGAGCAGTTCTTC
>TRBJ1-1|NA|TRBV5-5|NA
CASSLGTAGIAEAFF
TGTGCCAGCAGCTTGGGGACAGCCGGCATAGCTGAAGCTTTCTTT
>TRBJ1-5|NA|TRBV28|few
CASSMYRTNQPQHF
TGTGCCAGCAGTATGTACCGGACAAATCAGCCCCAGCATTTT
>TRBJ2-3|TRBD2|TRBV6-1|NA
CASRLAESTDTQYF
TGTGCCAGCCGACTAGCGGAGAGCACAGATACGCAGTATTTT
>TRBJ2-5|TRBD2|TRBV30|NA
CAWTVASGPQETQYF
TGTGCCTGGACAGTGGCTAGCGGGCCTCAAGAGACCCAGTACTTC
>TRBJ2-7|NA|TRBV5-1|NA
CASSLAGPPSGEQYF
TGCGCCAGCAGCTTGGCCGGCCCCCCGAGCGGAGAGCAGTACTTC
>TRBJ2-3|TRBD2|TRBV5-1|NA
CASSLLAADTQYF
TGCGCCAGCAGCTTACTAGCGGCAGATACGCAGTATTTT
>TRBJ2-3|NA|TRBV7-9|NA
CASSLAFPRGSLTDTQYF
TGTGCCAGCAGCTTAGCTTTCCCCAGGGGTTCCCTCACAGATACGCAGTATTTT
>TRBJ2-5|NA|TRBV28|NA
CASMQGGETQYF
TGTGCCAGCATGCAGGGTGGCGAGACCCAGTACTTC
>TRBJ1-2|NA|TRBV7-2|NA
CASRSGGANYGYTF
TGTGCCAGCCGCTCCGGGGGCGCGAACTATGGCTACACCTTC
>TRBJ2-3|NA|TRBV25-1|NA
CASKPHTDTQYF
TGTGCCAGCAAGCCCCACACAGATACGCAGTATTTT
>TRBJ2-7|NA|TRBV4-1|NA
CASSQDSRGSYEQYF
TGCGCCAGCAGCCAAGATAGTCGAGGGTCCTACGAGCAGTACTTC
>TRBJ1-6|TRBD1|TRBV30|NA
CAWSGQEASPLHF
TGTGCCTGGTCTGGACAGGAGGCTTCACCCCTCCACTTT
>TRBJ2-1|NA|TRBV7-9|NA
CASSSSRTTNYNEQFF
TGTGCCAGCAGCTCCTCCCGGACTACCAATTACAATGAGCAGTTCTTC
>TRBJ1-5|NA|TRBV6-5|few
CASSSSVGQPQHF
TGTGCCAGCAGTTCCTCAGTCGGCCAGCCCCAGCATTTT
>TRBJ1-2|TRBD1|TRBV5-1|NA
CASSLGSGGSYGYTF
TGCGCCAGCAGCTTGGGGTCAGGGGGTAGCTATGGCTACACCTTC
>TRBJ2-7|TRBD2|TRBV30|NA
CAWRGNRLAMSSYEQYF
TGTGCCTGGAGGGGGAATCGACTAGCGATGAGCTCCTACGAGCAGTACTTC
>TRBJ2-1|NA|TRBV6-5|NA
CASSLEGSDEQFF
TGTGCCAGCAGTTTAGAAGGGTCTGATGAGCAGTTCTTC
>TRBJ1-2|NA|TRBV9|NA
CASSVVAGRGYTF
TGTGCCAGCAGCGTAGTTGCGGGACGAGGCTACACCTTC
>TRBJ1-4|NA|TRBV6-1|NA
CASSERRASATNEKLFF
TGTGCCAGCAGTGAAAGGCGGGCATCTGCAACTAATGAAAAACTGTTTTTT
>TRBJ2-7|NA|TRBV5-1|NA
CASSLAGSANEQYF
TGCGCCAGCAGCTTGGCAGGGAGTGCCAACGAGCAGTACTTC
>TRBJ1-5|TRBD1|TRBV28|NA
CASSKGQGNQPQHF
TGTGCCAGCAGCAAAGGACAGGGCAATCAGCCCCAGCATTTT
>TRBJ2-7|NA|TRBV9|NA
CASSQGGRAGFYEQYF
TGTGCCAGCAGCCAAGGCGGGCGGGCAGGATTCTACGAGCAGTACTTC
>TRBJ1-3|NA|TRBV5-4|few
CASSLEHGRSGNTIYF
TGTGCCAGCAGCTTGGAGCACGGACGCTCTGGAAACACCATATATTTT
>TRBJ2-5|TRBD1|TRBV30|NA
CAWSAGQGPQETQYF
TGTGCCTGGAGTGCCGGACAGGGACCCCAAGAGACCCAGTACTTC
>TRBJ2-5|TRBD1|TRBV10-3|NA
CAISPQGFNQETQYF
TGTGCCATCAGCCCACAGGGGTTTAACCAAGAGACCCAGTACTTC
>TRBJ1-5|NA|TRBV4-2|NA
CASSQAHYSNQPQHF
TGTGCCAGCAGCCAAGCCCATTATAGCAATCAGCCCCAGCATTTT
>TRBJ1-5|TRBD1|TRBV6-1|NA
CASSEGGQGFQPQHF
TGTGCCAGCAGTGAAGGGGGACAGGGATTCCAGCCCCAGCATTTT
>TRBJ2-7|NA|TRBV6-6|NA
CASSYSEFPYEQYF
TGTGCCAGCAGTTACTCGGAGTTCCCCTACGAGCAGTACTTC
>TRBJ1-3|NA|TRBV7-3|NA
CASSLSSSSGNTIYF
TGTGCCAGCAGCTTATCATCCTCCTCTGGAAACACCATATATTTT
>TRBJ2-7|TRBD1|TRBV27|NA
CASSKDRGRYEQYF
TGTGCCAGCAGTAAGGACAGGGGGCGGTACGAGCAGTACTTC
>TRBJ1-5|NA|TRBV21-1|few
CASSKLGQPQHF
TGTGCCAGCAGCAAATTGGGTCAGCCCCAGCATTTT
>TRBJ1-2|NA|TRBV6-8|once
CASSYRRPGPYGYTF
TGTGCCAGCAGTTACCGCCGGCCCGGGCCCTATGGCTACACCTTC
>TRBJ2-1|NA|TRBV2|NA
CASSGGAGQQFF
TGTGCCAGCAGTGGGGGTGCGGGTCAGCAGTTCTTC
>TRBJ1-1|NA|TRBV5-1|NA
CASSLGVGNTEAFF
TGCGCCAGCAGCTTGGGAGTCGGGAACACTGAAGCTTTCTTT
>TRBJ1-5|NA|TRBV7-2|NA
CASSLAGGNTGQPQHF
TGTGCCAGCAGCTTAGCAGGAGGGAATACGGGTCAGCCCCAGCATTTT
>TRBJ2-7|TRBD2|TRBV27|once
CASRSLAGGGVSSYEQYF
TGTGCCAGCAGATCACTAGCGGGAGGGGGTGTTAGCTCCTACGAGCAGTACTTC
>TRBJ2-2|TRBD1|TRBV5-1|NA
CASSYGQGYTGELFF
TGCGCCAGCAGCTACGGACAGGGATACACCGGGGAGCTGTTTTTT
>TRBJ2-5|NA|TRBV29-1|NA
CSVEGARGGETQYF
TGCAGCGTTGAAGGGGCGAGGGGCGGGGAGACCCAGTACTTC
>TRBJ2-2|NA|TRBV5-1|NA
CASSPSPGRIPGELFF
TGCGCCAGCAGCCCCAGCCCAGGGAGGATCCCCGGGGAGCTGTTTTTT
>TRBJ1-4|NA|TRBV6-6|few
CASSYSKEKLFF
TGTGCCAGCAGTTACTCGAAAGAAAAACTGTTTTTT
>TRBJ1-2|NA|TRBV15|NA
CATSRDIWDTHGYTF
TGTGCCACCAGCAGAGATATTTGGGACACGCATGGCTACACCTTC
>TRBJ2-5|TRBD1|TRBV2|NA
CASSRGRGYQETQYF
TGTGCCAGCAGTAGGGGCAGGGGGTACCAAGAGACCCAGTACTTC
>TRBJ1-2|NA|TRBV2|NA
CASRENGYGYTF
TGTGCCAGCAGAGAGAACGGCTATGGCTACACCTTC
>TRBJ1-2|NA|TRBV9|NA
CASSRAQANYGYTF
TGTGCCAGCAGCCGGGCACAGGCTAACTATGGCTACACCTTC
>TRBJ2-7|NA|TRBV30|NA
CAWRAPVGVPYEQYF
TGTGCCTGGAGGGCCCCTGTGGGTGTTCCCTACGAGCAGTACTTC
>TRBJ2-3|NA|TRBV14|NA
CASSPLGADTQYF
TGTGCCAGCAGCCCGCTCGGGGCAGATACGCAGTATTTT
>TRBJ2-3|TRBD2|TRBV2|NA
CASSYLAGGSDTQYF
TGTGCCAGCAGCTACTTAGCGGGAGGTTCTGATACGCAGTATTTT